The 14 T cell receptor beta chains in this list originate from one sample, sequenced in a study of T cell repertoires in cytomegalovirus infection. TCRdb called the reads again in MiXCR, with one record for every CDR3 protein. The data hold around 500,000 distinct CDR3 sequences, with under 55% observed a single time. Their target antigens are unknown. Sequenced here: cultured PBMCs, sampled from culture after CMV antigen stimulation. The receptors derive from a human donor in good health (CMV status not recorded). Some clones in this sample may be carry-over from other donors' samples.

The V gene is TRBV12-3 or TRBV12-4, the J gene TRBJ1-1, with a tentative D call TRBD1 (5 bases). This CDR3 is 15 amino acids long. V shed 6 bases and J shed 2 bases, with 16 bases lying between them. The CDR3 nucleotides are TGTGCCAGCAGCAATCCGGGCCAGGGAAACACTGAAGCTTTCTTT. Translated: CASSNPGQGNTEAFF.

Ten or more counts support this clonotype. Here the CDR3 DNA reads TGTGCCAGCAGCTCGACAGGAGTTAATTCACCCCTCCACTTT. Translating it yields CASSSTGVNSPLHF. The chain is built from TRBV7-6 and TRBJ1-6, with D perhaps TRBD1 (6 bases). The V gene's germline CDR1 is SGHVS and CDR2 FNYEAQ. Trimming stripped 4 bases from V and 6 bases from J, with 10 bases between. The CDR3 is 14 amino acids.

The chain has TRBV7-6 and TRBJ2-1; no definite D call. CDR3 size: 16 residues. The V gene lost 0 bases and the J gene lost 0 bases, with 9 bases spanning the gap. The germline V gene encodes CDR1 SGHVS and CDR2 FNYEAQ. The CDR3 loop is CASSLALPSSYNEQFF. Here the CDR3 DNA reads TGTGCCAGCAGCTTAGCACTACCGAGCTCCTACAATGAGCAGTTCTTC.

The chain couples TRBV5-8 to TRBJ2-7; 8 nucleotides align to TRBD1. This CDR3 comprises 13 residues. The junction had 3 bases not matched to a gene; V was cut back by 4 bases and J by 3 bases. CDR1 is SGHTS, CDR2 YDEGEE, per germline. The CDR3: CASSRTGIYEQYF. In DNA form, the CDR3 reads TGTGCCAGCAGCCGGACAGGGATCTACGAGCAGTACTTC.

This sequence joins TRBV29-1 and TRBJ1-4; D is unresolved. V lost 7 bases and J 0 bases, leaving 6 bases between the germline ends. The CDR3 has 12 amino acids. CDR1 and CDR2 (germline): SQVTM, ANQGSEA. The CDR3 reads CSGRTTNEKLFF. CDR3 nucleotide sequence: TGCAGCGGTCGGACAACTAATGAAAAACTGTTTTTT.

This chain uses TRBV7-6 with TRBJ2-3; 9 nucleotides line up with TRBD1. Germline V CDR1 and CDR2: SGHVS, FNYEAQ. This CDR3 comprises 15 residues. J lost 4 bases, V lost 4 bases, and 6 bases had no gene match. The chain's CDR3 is CASSYGTGLADTQYF. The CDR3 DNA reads TGTGCCAGCAGCTATGGGACAGGGTTGGCAGATACGCAGTATTTT.

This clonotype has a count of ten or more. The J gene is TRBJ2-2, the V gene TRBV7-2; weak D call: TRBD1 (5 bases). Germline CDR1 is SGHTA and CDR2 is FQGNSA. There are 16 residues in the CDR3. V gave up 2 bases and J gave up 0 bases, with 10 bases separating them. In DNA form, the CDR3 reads TGTGCCAGCAGCTTACGATCCAGGGCGAACACCGGGGAGCTGTTTTTT. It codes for CASSLRSRANTGELFF.

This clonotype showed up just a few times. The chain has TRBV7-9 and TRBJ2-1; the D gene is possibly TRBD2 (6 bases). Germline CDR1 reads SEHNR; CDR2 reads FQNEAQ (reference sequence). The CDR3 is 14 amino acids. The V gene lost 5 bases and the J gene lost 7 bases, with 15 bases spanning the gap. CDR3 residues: CASSIKLALNEQFF. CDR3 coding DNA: TGTGCCAGCAGCATAAAGCTAGCGTTGAATGAGCAGTTCTTC.

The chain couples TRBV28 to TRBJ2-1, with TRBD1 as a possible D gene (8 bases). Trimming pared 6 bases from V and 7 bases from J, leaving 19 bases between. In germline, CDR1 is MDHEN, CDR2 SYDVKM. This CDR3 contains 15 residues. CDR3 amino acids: CASSPRGQGGNEQFF. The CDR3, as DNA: TGTGCCAGCAGCCCAAGAGGACAGGGAGGGAATGAGCAGTTCTTC.

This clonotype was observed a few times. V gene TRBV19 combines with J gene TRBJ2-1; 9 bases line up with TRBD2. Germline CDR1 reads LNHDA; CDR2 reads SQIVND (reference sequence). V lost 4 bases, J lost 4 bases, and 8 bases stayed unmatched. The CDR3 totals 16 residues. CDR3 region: CASSRSGGRWYNEQFF. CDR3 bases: TGTGCCAGTAGTAGGAGCGGGGGGAGGTGGTACAATGAGCAGTTCTTC.

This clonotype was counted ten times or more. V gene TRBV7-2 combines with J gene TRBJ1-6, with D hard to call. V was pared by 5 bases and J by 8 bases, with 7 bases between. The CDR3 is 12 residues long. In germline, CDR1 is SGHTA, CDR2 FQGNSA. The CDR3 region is CASSSSDSPLHF. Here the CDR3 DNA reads TGTGCCAGCAGCAGTTCCGATTCACCCCTCCACTTT.

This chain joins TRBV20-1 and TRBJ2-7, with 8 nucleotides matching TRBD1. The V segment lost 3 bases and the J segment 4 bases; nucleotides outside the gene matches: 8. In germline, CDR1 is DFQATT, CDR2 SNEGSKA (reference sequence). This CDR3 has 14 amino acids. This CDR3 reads CSASGDRGLYEQYF. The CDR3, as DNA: TGCAGTGCTAGTGGAGACAGGGGACTGTACGAGCAGTACTTC.

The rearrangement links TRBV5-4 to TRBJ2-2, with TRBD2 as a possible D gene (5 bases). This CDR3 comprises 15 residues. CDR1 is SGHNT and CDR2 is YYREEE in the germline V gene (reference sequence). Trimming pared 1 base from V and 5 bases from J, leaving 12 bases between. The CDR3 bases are TGTGCCAGCAGCTTGCGTCCCCCGGGGACCGGGGAGCTGTTTTTT. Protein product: CASSLRPPGTGELFF.

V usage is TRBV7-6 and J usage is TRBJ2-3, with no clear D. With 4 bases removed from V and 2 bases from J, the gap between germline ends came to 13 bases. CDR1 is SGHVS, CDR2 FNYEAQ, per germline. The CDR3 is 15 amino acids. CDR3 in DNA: TGTGCCAGCAGCTCCACCGAGCGCCTCACAGATACGCAGTATTTT. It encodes CASSSTERLTDTQYF.